A single sample gave rise to the 3 T cell receptor beta chains below, sequenced in a study of regulatory T cells in long-lasting Graves disease. The time point is: newly diagnosed GD, antithyroid drugs for less than 3 months. Scientists built the TCR library using RNA that was extracted from PBMCs. Building of the TCR beta libraries involved iRepertoire HTBI primers and Arm-PCR of CDR3 regions. TCRdb re-analysed the multiplex PCR reads in MiXCR, keeping a single row per CDR3 protein. The sample has fewer than 550,000 distinct CDR3 sequences; 16% are singletons. This sample also appeared in a second study, on T cells in Graves' hyperthyroidism and ophthalmopathy.

The specimen was peripheral blood mononuclear cells (PBMCs), collected at new diagnosis, from a patient treated with antithyroid drugs. These receptors all stem from a woman aged 18-29 years with Graves disease.

Regarding this clonotype: A much more abundant neighbour one base away suggests this may be a read error. The rearrangement joins TRBV18 to TRBJ1-5, with 7 nucleotides matching TRBD1. CDR3 length: 15 amino acids. The germline gives CDR1 KGHSH, CDR2 LQKENI. CDR3 nucleotide sequence: TGTGCCAGCTCACCGGACAGGCTAAAGGGGCAGCCCCGGCATTTT. Its translation: CASSPDRLKGQPRHF. Supplemented by reference TRBV18 and TRBJ1-5, the full variable domain reads NAGVMQNPRHLVRRRGQEARLRCSPMKGHSHVYWYRQLPEEGLKFMVYLQKENIIDESGMPKERFSAEFPKEGPSILRIQQVVRGDSAAYFCASSPDRLKGQPRHFGDGTRLSIL.

On this clonotype itself: The germline gene is not matched at one end of the junction; a read error may be the cause. The chain employs TRBV18 and TRBJ1-5; tentative D call: TRBD1 (6 bases). Germline V gene sequence: CDR1 KGHSH, CDR2 LQKENI. The CDR3 spans 14 residues. The CDR3 protein is CAGSERRGGQPQHF. The CDR3 nucleotides are TGTGCCGGCTCAGAGAGACGAGGGGGGCAGCCCCAGCATTTT.

The chain carries TRBV4-1 and TRBJ2-3; weak D call: TRBD2 (5 bases). Germline V gene data show CDR1 as MGHRA and CDR2 as YSYEKL. The V end lost 0 bases, the J end lost 4 bases, and 14 bases lay between the germline ends. This CDR3 region has 16 residues. In nucleotides, the CDR3 is TGCGCCAGCAGCCAAGATTTCGGGGATTATCCAGATACGCAGTATTTT. Its translation is CASSQDFGDYPDTQYF.